The rows below give T cell receptor beta chains drawn from one sample of a study of OX40 agonist ivuxolimab in advanced cancers. Generated by immunoSEQ multiplex PCR, the TCRdb table keeps only in-frame clones and is missing some. The data show fewer than 25,000 clones, approximately 78% seen once. Sample: CD4+ or CD8+ T cells sorted from blood, taken in a trial of the OX40 agonist ivuxolimab. The receptors come from an adult with an advanced solid tumor such as melanoma, head and neck, liver or kidney cancer. Each CDR3 is given with its conserved first and last residue. D genes are given only for firm matches. Clone size is given for some rows only: seen once, a few or many times, or a class if the clone is expanded.

j_gene,d_gene,abundance,v_gene,CDR3aa,CDR3nt
TRBJ1-6,TRBD1,NA,TRBV4-3,CASSQDFRTGVHSPLHF,TGCGCCAGCAGCCAAGATTTTAGGACAGGGGTTCATTCACCCCTCCACTTT
TRBJ1-1,TRBD1,NA,TRBV28,CASSTTPQGVTEAFF,TGTGCCAGCAGTACCACCCCACAGGGGGTCACTGAAGCTTTCTTT
TRBJ2-3,NA,NA,TRBV5-1,CASSLGSNTQYF,TGCGCCAGCAGCTTAGGCAGCAATACGCAGTATTTT
TRBJ1-5,NA,NA,TRBV7-2,CASSLVLGDQPQHF,TGTGCCAGCAGCTTAGTTCTGGGGGATCAGCCCCAGCATTTT
TRBJ1-2,NA,NA,TRBV28,CASRGGRDYGYTF,TGTGCCAGCCGGGGGGGGAGGGACTATGGCTACACCTTC
TRBJ1-2,TRBD1,medium-sized,TRBV5-4,CASSPSGQGYGYTF,TGTGCCAGCAGCCCCTCGGGACAGGGCTATGGCTACACCTTC
TRBJ2-3,TRBD2,NA,TRBV5-1,CASSQTSGRAGTDTQYF,TGCGCCAGCAGCCAGACTAGCGGGAGGGCTGGCACAGATACGCAGTATTTT
TRBJ2-5,NA,few,TRBV19,CASSIDARRYQETQYF,TGTGCCAGTAGTATTGACGCCAGGCGATACCAAGAGACCCAGTACTTC
TRBJ2-1,TRBD2,NA,TRBV5-1,CASSPQGLAGPYNEQFF,TGCGCCAGCAGTCCCCAGGGACTAGCGGGTCCCTACAATGAGCAGTTCTTC
TRBJ1-1,TRBD1,few,TRBV5-1,CASSLETGALEAFF,TGCGCCAGCAGCTTGGAGACAGGGGCCCTTGAAGCTTTCTTT
TRBJ1-1,NA,NA,TRBV28,CASTSLWGTEAFF,TGTGCCAGCACCTCCTTATGGGGAACTGAAGCTTTCTTT
TRBJ2-2,NA,few,TRBV7-6,CASRNGLGTGELFF,TGTGCCAGCAGAAATGGGTTGGGCACCGGGGAGCTGTTTTTT
TRBJ1-1,TRBD1,NA,TRBV12-5,CASAERQGRAFF,TGTGCTAGTGCCGAACGACAGGGGCGAGCTTTCTTT
TRBJ2-7,TRBD1,few,TRBV28,CASIRDRVSYEQYF,TGTGCCAGCATCCGGGACAGGGTCAGCTACGAGCAGTACTTC
TRBJ2-5,NA,NA,TRBV7-2,CASSLGGSQETQYF,TGTGCCAGCAGCTTAGGTGGCAGCCAAGAGACCCAGTACTTC
TRBJ1-2,NA,NA,TRBV1,CTSSQRGKRDYGYTF,TGCACCAGCAGCCAACGGGGGAAAAGGGACTATGGCTACACCTTC
TRBJ1-2,NA,NA,TRBV7-9,CASSLSVGNYGYTF,TGTGCCAGCAGCTTAAGTGTAGGGAACTATGGCTACACCTTC
TRBJ2-3,NA,NA,TRBV7-9,CAAGGRISPDTQYF,TGTGCAGCTGGGGGGCGAATATCTCCAGATACGCAGTATTTT
TRBJ2-7,NA,once,TRBV7-7,CASSLRRSYEQYF,TGTGCTAGCAGCTTACGGCGGTCCTACGAGCAGTACTTC
TRBJ2-5,NA,NA,TRBV7-3,CASSLTEVPAETQYF,TGTGCCAGCAGCTTAACTGAAGTCCCAGCAGAGACCCAGTACTTC
TRBJ2-7,TRBD1,NA,TRBV7-2,CASTPGQGTYEQYF,TGTGCCAGCACCCCGGGACAGGGGACCTACGAGCAGTACTTC
TRBJ1-2,NA,NA,TRBV9,CASSVGGDTSYGYTF,TGTGCCAGCAGCGTGGGTGGGGATACCTCCTATGGCTACACCTTC
TRBJ2-7,NA,NA,TRBV11-2,CASSLIETVPYEQYF,TGTGCCAGCAGCTTAATAGAGACGGTACCCTACGAGCAGTACTTC
TRBJ2-7,NA,NA,TRBV7-2,CASSFNRGYEQYF,TGTGCCAGCAGCTTCAATCGGGGGTACGAGCAGTACTTC
TRBJ1-5,NA,NA,TRBV27,CASRPAGINQPQHF,TGTGCCAGCAGACCGGCGGGGATCAATCAGCCCCAGCATTTT
TRBJ2-7,TRBD1,NA,TRBV4-2,CASSQEGDSYEQYF,TGTGCCAGCAGCCAAGAAGGGGACAGCTACGAGCAGTACTTC
TRBJ2-7,TRBD1,NA,TRBV6-5,CASSNLGTGAHEQYF,TGTGCCAGCAGTAACCTTGGGACAGGGGCCCACGAGCAGTACTTC
TRBJ2-2,NA,NA,TRBV6-5,CASSYRRHTGELFF,TGTGCCAGCAGTTACCGCAGACACACCGGGGAGCTGTTTTTT
TRBJ1-2,NA,NA,TRBV6-6,CASSQRAGAGNYGYTF,TGTGCCAGCAGTCAACGGGCAGGGGCTGGGAACTATGGCTACACCTTC
TRBJ2-6,NA,NA,TRBV6-1,CASRGTGANVLTF,TGTGCCAGCAGGGGTACTGGGGCCAACGTCCTGACTTTC
TRBJ2-3,TRBD1,NA,TRBV14,CASSRTGVRDTQYF,TGTGCCAGCAGCCGGACAGGGGTTCGAGATACGCAGTATTTT
TRBJ2-3,NA,NA,TRBV6-4,CASSYMGTDTQYF,TGTGCCAGCAGTTATATGGGAACAGATACGCAGTATTTT
TRBJ2-7,TRBD1,few,TRBV23-1,CASSHRWTGHEQYF,TGCGCCAGCAGTCACCGATGGACAGGGCACGAGCAGTACTTC
TRBJ1-6,NA,NA,TRBV9,CASSVSWAYNSPLHF,TGTGCCAGCAGCGTCAGTTGGGCCTATAATTCACCCCTCCACTTT
TRBJ2-6,TRBD2,once,TRBV4-1,CASSQGWEGPGSGANVLTF,TGCGCCAGCAGCCAGGGGTGGGAGGGGCCCGGCTCTGGGGCCAACGTCCTGACTTTC
TRBJ2-7,NA,NA,TRBV5-6,CASSLALKLYEQYF,TGTGCCAGCAGCTTAGCTCTCAAGCTCTACGAGCAGTACTTC
TRBJ2-1,NA,NA,TRBV19,CASRDDRYNEQFF,TGTGCCAGCCGGGACGATCGGTACAATGAGCAGTTCTTC